This T cell receptor beta chain was retrieved from a study of identical twins. Broader study findings: Excess sharing between twins was weaker in beta out-of-frame sequences.

Via MiXCR, TCRdb re-called the 5' RACE reads, giving one row per CDR3 protein. The data show fewer than 650,000 distinct CDR3 sequences, with roughly 9.5% seen just once and roughly 3% held by the top ten. Trimming removed 2 bases from V and 3 bases from J, with 9 bases in between. The CDR3 covers 14 residues. Germline V CDR1 and CDR2: SGHRS, YFSETQ. This clonotype turned up a few times. As yet, its antigen is unknown. The sample also formed part of further work on yellow fever vaccine responses in identical twins.

Sequencing used PBMCs. The TCR originated in a woman aged 18-29 years in good health. The chain couples TRBV5-1 to TRBJ2-4; D remains unclear. The CDR3 reads CASSFGQNKNIQYF. The CDR3 DNA is TGCGCCAGCAGCTTCGGGCAGAACAAAAACATTCAGTACTTC. The entire variable domain, with the rest obtained from reference TRBV5-1 and TRBJ2-4, is as follows: KAGVTQTPRYLIKTRGQQVTLSCSPISGHRSVSWYQQTPGQGLQFLFEYFSETQRNKGNFPGRFSGRQFSNSRSEMNVSTLELGDSALYLCASSFGQNKNIQYFGAGTRLSVL.